This entry describes one TCR beta chain. As yet, its antigen is unknown. CDR3 length: 14 amino acids. CDR1 is MNHNY, CDR2 SVGAGI, per germline (reference sequence). Germline trimming cut 6 bases from V and 3 bases from J; bases unmatched to any gene: 5. This PCR relied on a set of 60 Vbeta primers and 13 Jbeta primers. The repertoire was sequenced with immunoSEQ multiplex PCR; TCRdb's copy has only in-frame clones and lacks some. The sample contains 75,000 to 95,000 clones, about 77% of which appear only once. These data come from a study of cytomegalovirus exposure and HLA in healthy donors. Overall study: Out of about 180 million T cells, an earlier analysis found roughly 100 million unique TCR beta sequences in total. Of all 400 or so donors who were genotyped, 80% to 85% belonged to the Caucasian-associated ancestry cluster. About 80 million unique TCRs from HLA-typed donors were held in an early data release. Points from the study as a whole: Presence/absence analysis assumed near-uniform sequencing depth across donors.

Material: PBMCs. This TCR was recovered from a male donor in good health and CMV-seropositive. The chain is built from TRBV6-6 and TRBJ1-5, with 7 nucleotides matching TRBD1. This CDR3 reads CASSPGQYNQPQHF. As DNA, the CDR3 is TGTGCCAGCAGCCCGGGACAGTACAATCAGCCCCAGCATTTT.